This TCR beta chain was found in a study of blood T cell repertoires in COVID-19. Study as a whole: Donors in the United States, Italy and Spain gave samples during acute or convalescent COVID-19. T cells, B-cell-depleted T cells, or PBMCs provided the cDNA or gDNA that served as material.

Original analysis: Using reference gene primer amplification, nucleated cell counts were estimated. Using immunoSEQ multiplex PCR, the repertoire was profiled, and TCRdb retains in-frame clones only, with some absent. V, J and clone size derive from that table, while D and trimming were established from the DNA sequence. The sample lists approximately 200,000 clones; 65% to 85% were seen once. J gave up 7 bases and V 4 bases, and 8 bases lay outside the gene matches. The CDR3 is 13 amino acids. The germline V gene has CDR1 SGHNT and CDR2 YYREEE (reference sequence). The chain is built from TRBV5-4 and TRBJ2-7, with 7 bases aligning to TRBD1. Sequenced input: peripheral blood. The clonotype comes from a man aged 55 to 70 with active or convalescent COVID-19. The CDR3 spells CASSPTGTREQYF. The CDR3 nucleotides read TGTGCCAGCAGCCCGACAGGGACGCGGGAGCAGTACTTC.